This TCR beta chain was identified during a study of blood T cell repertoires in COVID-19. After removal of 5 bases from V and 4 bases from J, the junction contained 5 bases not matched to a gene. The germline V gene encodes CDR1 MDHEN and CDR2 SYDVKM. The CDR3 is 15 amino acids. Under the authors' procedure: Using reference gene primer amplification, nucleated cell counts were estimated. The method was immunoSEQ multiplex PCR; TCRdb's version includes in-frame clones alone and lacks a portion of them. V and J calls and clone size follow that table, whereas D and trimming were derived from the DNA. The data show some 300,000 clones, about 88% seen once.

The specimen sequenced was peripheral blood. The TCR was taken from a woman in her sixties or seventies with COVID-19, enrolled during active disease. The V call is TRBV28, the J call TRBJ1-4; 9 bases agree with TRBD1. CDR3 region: CASSTPGQGNEKLFF. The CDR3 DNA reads TGTGCCAGCAGTACACCGGGACAGGGTAATGAAAAACTGTTTTTT. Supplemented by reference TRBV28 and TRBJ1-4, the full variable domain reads DVKVTQSSRYLVKRTGEKVFLECVQDMDHENMFWYRQDPGLGLRLIYFSYDVKMKEKGDIPEGYSVSREKKERFSLILESASTNQTSMYLCASSTPGQGNEKLFFGSGTQLSVL.